This T cell receptor (beta chain) was recovered during a study of T cell repertoires in ileal Crohn's disease. The CDR3 is 14 residues long. V lost 0 bases to trimming and J lost 5 bases, with 10 bases between them. Per the germline V gene, CDR1 is MNHEY and CDR2 is SVGAGI. Here immunoSEQ multiplex PCR was the method, and the copy in TCRdb shows in-frame clones only, minus some. Here the sample spans about 4,500 clones, roughly 74% being singletons. This receptor was identified in an adult with Crohn's disease. V and J are TRBV6-5 and TRBJ2-5, with D possibly TRBD2 on 5 matching bases. Material for sequencing was ileal tissue. As DNA, the CDR3 is TGTGCCAGCAGTTACTCGATCCGGGATGAGACCCAGTACTTC. Amino acid sequence: CASSYSIRDETQYF.